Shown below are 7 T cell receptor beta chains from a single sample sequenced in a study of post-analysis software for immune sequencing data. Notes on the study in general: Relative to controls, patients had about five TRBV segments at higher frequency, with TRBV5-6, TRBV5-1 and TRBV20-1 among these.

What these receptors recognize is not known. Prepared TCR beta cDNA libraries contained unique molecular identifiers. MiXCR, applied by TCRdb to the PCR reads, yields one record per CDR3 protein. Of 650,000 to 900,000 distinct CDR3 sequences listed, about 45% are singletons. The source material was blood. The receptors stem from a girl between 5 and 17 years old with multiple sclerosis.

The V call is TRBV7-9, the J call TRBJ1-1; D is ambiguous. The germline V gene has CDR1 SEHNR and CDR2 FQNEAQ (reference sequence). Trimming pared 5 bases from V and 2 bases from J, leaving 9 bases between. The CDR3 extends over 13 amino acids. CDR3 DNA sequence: TGTGCCAGCAGCAGCCTCGCTAACACTGAAGCTTTCTTT. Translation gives CASSSLANTEAFF.

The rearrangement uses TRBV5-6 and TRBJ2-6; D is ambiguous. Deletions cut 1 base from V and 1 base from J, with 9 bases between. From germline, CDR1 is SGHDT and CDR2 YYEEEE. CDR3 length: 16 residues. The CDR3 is CASSLRPGSGANVLTF. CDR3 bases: TGTGCCAGCAGCTTGCGTCCGGGTTCTGGGGCCAACGTCCTGACTTTC.

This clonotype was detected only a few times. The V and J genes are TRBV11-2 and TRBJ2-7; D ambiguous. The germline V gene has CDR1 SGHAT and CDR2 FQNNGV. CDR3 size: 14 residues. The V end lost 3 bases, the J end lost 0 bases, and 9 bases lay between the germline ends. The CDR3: CASSFQPSSYEQYF. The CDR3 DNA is TGTGCCAGCAGCTTTCAACCTAGCTCCTACGAGCAGTACTTC. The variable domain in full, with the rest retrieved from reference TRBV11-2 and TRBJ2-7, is EAGVAQSPRYKIIEKRQSVAFWCNPISGHATLYWYQQILGQGPKLLIQFQNNGVVDDSQLPKDRFSAERLKGVDSTLKIQPAKLEDSAVYLCASSFQPSSYEQYFGPGTRLTVT.

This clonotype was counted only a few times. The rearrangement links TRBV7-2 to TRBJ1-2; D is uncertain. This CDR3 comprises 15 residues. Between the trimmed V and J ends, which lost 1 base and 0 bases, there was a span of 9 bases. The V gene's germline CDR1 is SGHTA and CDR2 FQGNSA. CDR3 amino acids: CASSLDGLSNYGYTF. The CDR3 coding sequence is TGTGCCAGCAGCTTAGACGGGCTCTCTAACTATGGCTACACCTTC.

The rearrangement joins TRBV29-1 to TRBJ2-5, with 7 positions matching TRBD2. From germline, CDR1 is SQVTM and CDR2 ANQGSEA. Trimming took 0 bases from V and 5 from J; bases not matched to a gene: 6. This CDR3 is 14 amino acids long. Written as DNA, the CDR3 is TGCAGCGTTGAAGATGCGGGGGAACAGGAGACCCAGTACTTC. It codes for CSVEDAGEQETQYF.

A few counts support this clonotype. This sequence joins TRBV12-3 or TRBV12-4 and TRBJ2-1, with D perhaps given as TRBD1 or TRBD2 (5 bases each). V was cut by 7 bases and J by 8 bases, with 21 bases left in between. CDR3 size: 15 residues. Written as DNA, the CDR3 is TGTGCCAGCACCCACGGATTGGCAGGGACCCATGAGCAGTTCTTC. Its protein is CASTHGLAGTHEQFF.

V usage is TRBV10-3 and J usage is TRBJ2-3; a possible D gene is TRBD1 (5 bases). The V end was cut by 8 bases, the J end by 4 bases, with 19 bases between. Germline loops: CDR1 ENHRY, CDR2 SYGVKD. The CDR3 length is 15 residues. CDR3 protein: CAIAQGREASDTQYF. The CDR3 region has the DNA TGTGCCATCGCCCAGGGCAGGGAAGCTTCAGATACGCAGTATTTT.